What follows describes a single T cell receptor (beta chain). A much larger clone lies one base from this, so it may be a read error. These data belong to a study of T cells in Graves' hyperthyroidism and ophthalmopathy. The CDR3 extends over 11 amino acids. Germline V gene data show CDR1 as MNHEY and CDR2 as SMNVEV (reference sequence). There were TCR beta CDR3 regions amplified from RNA transcripts. First-round RT-PCR with HTBI primers amplified the TCR CDR3 region. TCRdb recomputed calls from the multiplex PCR reads with MiXCR, one row per CDR3 protein. This table has a few hundred thousand distinct CDR3 sequences, approximately 14% appearing once.

The source material was blood. V usage is TRBV27 and J usage is TRBJ2-2; D gene uncertain. The clonotype originates from a woman under 30 with Graves' hyperthyroidism that later progressed to Graves' ophthalmopathy. The CDR3 bases are TGTGCCTGCAGCCAGTCCGGGGAGCTGTTTTTT. It encodes CACSQSGELFF.